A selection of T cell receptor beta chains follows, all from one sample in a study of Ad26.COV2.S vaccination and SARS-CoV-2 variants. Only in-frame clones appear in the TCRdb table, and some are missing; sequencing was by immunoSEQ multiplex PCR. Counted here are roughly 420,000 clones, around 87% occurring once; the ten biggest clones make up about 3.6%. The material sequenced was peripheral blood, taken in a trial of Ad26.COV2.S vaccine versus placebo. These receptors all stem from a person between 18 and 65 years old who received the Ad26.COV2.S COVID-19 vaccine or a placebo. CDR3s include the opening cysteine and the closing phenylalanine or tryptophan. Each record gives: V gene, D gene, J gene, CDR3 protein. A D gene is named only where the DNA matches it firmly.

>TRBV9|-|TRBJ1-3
CASSVGGGLGNTIYF
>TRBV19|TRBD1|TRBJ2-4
CASSLTGTGLDAKNIQYF
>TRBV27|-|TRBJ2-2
CASSLSVSPRQAGELFF
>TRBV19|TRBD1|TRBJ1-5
CASSIEPGQVDNQPQHF
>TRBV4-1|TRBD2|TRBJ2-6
CASSQSGGYHSGANVLTF
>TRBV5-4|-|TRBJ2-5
CASSLARGGETQYF
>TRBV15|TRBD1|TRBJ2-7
CATSRDFDRGGYEQYF
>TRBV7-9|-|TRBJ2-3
CASSAQGFNDADTQYF
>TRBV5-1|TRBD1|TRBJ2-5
CASSYATGGFRETQYF
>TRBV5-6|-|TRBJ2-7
CASSLFRLTGKKYEQYF
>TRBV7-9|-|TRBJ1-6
CASSHGNNSPLHF
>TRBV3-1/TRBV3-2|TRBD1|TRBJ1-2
CASSPVDRGGGYTF
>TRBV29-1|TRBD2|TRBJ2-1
CSVVPSGRSYNEQFF
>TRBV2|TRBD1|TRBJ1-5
CASRARGRGNQPQHF
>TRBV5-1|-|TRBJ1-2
CASSLGTDYGYTF
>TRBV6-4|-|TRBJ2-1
CASSEERSSYNEQFF
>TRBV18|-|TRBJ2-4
CASSPLVVQGAKNIQYF
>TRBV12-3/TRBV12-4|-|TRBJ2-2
CASSRDRAGELFF
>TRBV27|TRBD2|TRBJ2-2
CASRTSGTGELFF
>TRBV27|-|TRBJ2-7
CASSRDPTREQYF
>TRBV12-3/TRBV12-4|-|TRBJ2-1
CASSILPIDEQFF
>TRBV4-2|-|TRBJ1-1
CASSQEAGANTEAFF
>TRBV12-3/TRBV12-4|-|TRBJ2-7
CASSLAESYEQYF
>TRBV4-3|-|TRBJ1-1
CASSQGQLNTEAFF
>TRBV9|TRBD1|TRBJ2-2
CASSLWTGANTGELFF
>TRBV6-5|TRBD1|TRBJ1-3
CASGYRGSGNTIYF
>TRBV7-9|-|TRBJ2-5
CASSFSSGVGIKTQYF
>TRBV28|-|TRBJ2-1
CATFGRLSSYNEQFF
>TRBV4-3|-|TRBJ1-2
CATGNPGPNYGYTF
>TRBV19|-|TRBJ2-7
CASSPAAVAYEQYF
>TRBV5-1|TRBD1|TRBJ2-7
CASSPGQGKPRSYEQYF
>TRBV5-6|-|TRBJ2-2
CASSPGWTGELFF
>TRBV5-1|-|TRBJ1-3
CASRPTGISGNTIYF
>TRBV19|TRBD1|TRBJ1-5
CASIITGGSNQPQHF
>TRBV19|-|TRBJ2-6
CASSIGVLSGANVLTF
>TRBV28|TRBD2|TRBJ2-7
CASKLGTNYEQYF
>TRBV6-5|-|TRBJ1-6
CASSYSGEVRSPLHF
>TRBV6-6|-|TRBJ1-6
CASGGSSYNSPLHF
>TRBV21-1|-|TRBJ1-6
CASSKWGDKIDSPLHF
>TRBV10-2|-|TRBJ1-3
CASSESHELSGNTIYF
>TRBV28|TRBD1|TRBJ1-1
CASSTNRGREAFF
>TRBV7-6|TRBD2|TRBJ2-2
CASSSRLAGEYTGELFF
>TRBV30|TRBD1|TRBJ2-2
CACLLDRGPPGELFF
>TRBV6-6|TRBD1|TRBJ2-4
CASSSSTTRDRGRVNIQYF
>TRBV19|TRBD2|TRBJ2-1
CASSRQRGTPYNEQFF
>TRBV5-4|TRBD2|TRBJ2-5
CASSGAGVETQYF
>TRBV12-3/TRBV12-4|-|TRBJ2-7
CASSLSTLYEQYF
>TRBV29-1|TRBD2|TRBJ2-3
CSVVVGLAGDTQYF
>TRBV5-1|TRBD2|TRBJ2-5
CASSLGLAGAGETQYF
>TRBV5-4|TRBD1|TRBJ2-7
CASSFDRDGEQYF
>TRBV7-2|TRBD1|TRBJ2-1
CASSLDRGEPNEQFF
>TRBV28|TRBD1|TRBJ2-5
CASSPVGDRGKWETQYF